The clone carrying this T cell receptor beta chain appeared a single time. A much larger clonotype is one base distant, so this may be a read error. Per the germline V gene, CDR1 is SEHNR and CDR2 is FQNEAQ (reference sequence). The CDR3 loop spans 17 amino acids. Trimming took 8 bases from V and 5 from J, leaving 25 bases between them. This record belongs to a study of blood T cell repertoires in COVID-19. Study-level background: Acute-phase and convalescent COVID-19 samples originated in the United States, Italy and Spain. Sample material is recorded as cDNA or gDNA derived from T cells, B-cell-depleted T cells, or PBMCs.

In the original workflow: Reference gene primer amplification yielded estimated nucleated cell counts. The assay was immunoSEQ multiplex PCR, and TCRdb's table has in-frame clones only and misses some. Clonal size and the V and J genes are those of that table, whereas D and trimming came from the DNA. Of about 52,000 clones in the sample, about 80% were seen once. The rearrangement joins TRBV7-9 to TRBJ2-1, with D uncertain. Sequenced: peripheral blood. The clonotype originates from a man aged 65 to 79 with active COVID-19. CDR3 sequence (DNA): TGTGCCAGCCAGCCCGGGTCCGGAAGTGTCGCCCACAATGAGCAGTTCTTC. Translation gives CASQPGSGSVAHNEQFF.